This T cell receptor beta chain was captured in a study of beta chain features in type 1 diabetes. Reverse transcription of all isolated RNA meant that expressed TCRB transcripts were sequenced. The repertoire was sequenced with immunoSEQ multiplex PCR; TCRdb's copy has only in-frame clones and lacks some. The sample yields 100,000 to 150,000 clones, 16% seen once. The table lists this clone with many counts. The target antigen is unknown. Other DNA sequences within the sample encode an identical CDR3. The study, taken as a whole, reports: Within each of all four CD4+ subsets, Type 1 diabetes patients had TCRB CDR3s that were moderately but significantly shorter.

With 0 bases clipped from V and 5 bases from J, the junction kept 3 bases outside the gene matches. CDR1 SEHNR and CDR2 FQNEAQ come from the germline V gene (reference sequence). The CDR3 totals 15 residues. This clonotype originated in a man younger than 45 with type 1 diabetes. Sequencing input: central memory CD4+ T cells from blood. J is TRBJ2-4 and V is TRBV7-9; TRBD2 matches 8 bases. The chain's CDR3 is CASSLAVAGQNIQYF. The CDR3 nucleotides read TGTGCCAGCAGCTTAGCGGTAGCGGGGCAAAACATTCAGTACTTC.